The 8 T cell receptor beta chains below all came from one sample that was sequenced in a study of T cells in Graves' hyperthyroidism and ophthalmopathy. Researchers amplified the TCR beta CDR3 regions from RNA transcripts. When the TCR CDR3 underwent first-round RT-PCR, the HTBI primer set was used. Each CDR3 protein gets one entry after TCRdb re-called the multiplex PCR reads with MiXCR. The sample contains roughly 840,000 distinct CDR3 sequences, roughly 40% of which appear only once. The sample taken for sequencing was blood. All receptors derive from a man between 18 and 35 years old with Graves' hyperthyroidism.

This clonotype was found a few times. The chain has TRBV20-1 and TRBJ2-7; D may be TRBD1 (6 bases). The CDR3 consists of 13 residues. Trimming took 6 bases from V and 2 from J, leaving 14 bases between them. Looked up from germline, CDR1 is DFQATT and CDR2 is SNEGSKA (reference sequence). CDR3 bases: TGCAGTGCCGGAGGCAGGGGCCCCTACGAGCAGTACTTC. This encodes CSAGGRGPYEQYF.

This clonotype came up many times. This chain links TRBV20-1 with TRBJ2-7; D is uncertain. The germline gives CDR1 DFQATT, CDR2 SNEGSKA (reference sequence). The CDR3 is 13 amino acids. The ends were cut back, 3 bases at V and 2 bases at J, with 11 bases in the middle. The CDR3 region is CSASVNPAYEQYF. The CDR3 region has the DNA TGCAGTGCTAGCGTCAACCCCGCCTACGAGCAGTACTTC.

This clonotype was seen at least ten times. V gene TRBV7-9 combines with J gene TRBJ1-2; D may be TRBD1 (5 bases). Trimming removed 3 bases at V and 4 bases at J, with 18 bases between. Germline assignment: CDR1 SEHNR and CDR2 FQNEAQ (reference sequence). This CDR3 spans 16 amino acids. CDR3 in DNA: TGTGCCAGCAGCTTCTCAACCGGGACGGAGGGCTATGGCTACACCTTC. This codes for CASSFSTGTEGYGYTF.

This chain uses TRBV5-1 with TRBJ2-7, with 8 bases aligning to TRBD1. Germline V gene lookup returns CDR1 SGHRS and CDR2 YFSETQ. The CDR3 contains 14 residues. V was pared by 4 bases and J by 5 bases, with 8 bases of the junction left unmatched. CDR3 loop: CASSVAAGGHEQYF. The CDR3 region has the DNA TGCGCCAGCAGCGTGGCGGCAGGGGGCCACGAGCAGTACTTC. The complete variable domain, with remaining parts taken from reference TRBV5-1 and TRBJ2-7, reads KAGVTQTPRYLIKTRGQQVTLSCSPISGHRSVSWYQQTPGQGLQFLFEYFSETQRNKGNFPGRFSGRQFSNSRSEMNVSTLELGDSALYLCASSVAAGGHEQYFGPGTRLTVT.

The CDR3 region has the DNA TGCAGCGGGGGGCGCAGGGCCACCTTC. It translates to CSGGRRATF. The chain has TRBV29-1 and TRBJ1-2; D might be TRBD1 (6 bases). Germline assignment: CDR1 SQVTM and CDR2 ANQGSEA. The V gene lost 7 bases and the J gene lost 13 bases, with 13 bases spanning the gap. The CDR3 spans 9 residues.

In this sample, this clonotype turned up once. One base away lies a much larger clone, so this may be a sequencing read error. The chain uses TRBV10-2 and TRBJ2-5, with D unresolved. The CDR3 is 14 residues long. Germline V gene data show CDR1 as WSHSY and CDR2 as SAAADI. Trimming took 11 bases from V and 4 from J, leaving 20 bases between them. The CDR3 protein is CAGKVTAELETQYF. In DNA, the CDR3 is TGCGCCGGCAAGGTCACCGCAGAGTTAGAGACCCAGTACTTC.

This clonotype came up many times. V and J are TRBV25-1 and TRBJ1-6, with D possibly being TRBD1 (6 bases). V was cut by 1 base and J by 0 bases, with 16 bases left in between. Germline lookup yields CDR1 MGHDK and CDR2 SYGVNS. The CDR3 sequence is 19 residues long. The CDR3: CASSESRTDSSSYNSPLHF. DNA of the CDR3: TGTGCCAGCAGTGAATCGCGGACAGATTCTAGCTCCTATAATTCACCCCTCCACTTT.

The DNA of the CDR3 is TGTGCCAGTAGCTTAGGGGGACGTGGCTACACTGAAGCTTTCTTT. Amino acids: CASSLGGRGYTEAFF. The chain uses TRBV19 and TRBJ1-1; D might be TRBD1 (6 bases). Germline V gene lookup returns CDR1 LNHDA and CDR2 SQIVND (reference sequence). This CDR3 is 15 amino acids long. V was pared by 6 bases and J by 3 bases, with 17 bases between.